Listed below are T cell receptor beta chains from one sample, sequenced in a study of blood T cell repertoires in COVID-19. Profiled with immunoSEQ multiplex PCR; TCRdb holds only in-frame clones, not every one. The data contain 300,000 or so clones, around four fifths of them singletons. Sample: peripheral blood. Receptor source: a woman between 50 and 59 years old with acute or convalescent COVID-19. Each CDR3 is given with its conserved first and last residue. Each record gives: J gene, D gene, V gene, clone size, CDR3 protein, CDR3 DNA. A D gene is named only where the DNA matches it firmly. The listing skips clone size in some rows; elsewhere it reads once, few, many or a size class.

TRBJ1-1 | NA | TRBV19 | NA | CASRMDKFTEAFF | TGTGCCAGTAGGATGGACAAGTTCACTGAAGCTTTCTTT
TRBJ2-3 | TRBD1 | TRBV29-1 | NA | CSVAQQTGGRADTQYF | TGCAGCGTTGCCCAACAGACAGGGGGCAGGGCAGATACGCAGTATTTT
TRBJ2-1 | TRBD2 | TRBV30 | NA | CAWSTTGGDNEQFF | TGTGCCTGGAGTACGACGGGGGGGGACAATGAGCAGTTCTTC
TRBJ2-2 | TRBD1 | TRBV9 | NA | CASSVRTGDTGELFF | TGTGCCAGCAGCGTCCGGACAGGGGATACCGGGGAGCTGTTTTTT
TRBJ2-5 | TRBD1 | TRBV4-1 | once | CASRRTGQETQYF | TGCGCCAGCAGGAGGACAGGACAAGAGACCCAGTACTTC
TRBJ2-3 | NA | TRBV6-5 | NA | CASSSPMQADTQYF | TGTGCCAGCAGTTCCCCGATGCAGGCAGATACGCAGTATTTT
TRBJ2-1 | TRBD2 | TRBV19 | NA | CASSMGVAGGPNEQFF | TGTGCCAGTAGTATGGGGGTAGCGGGAGGGCCGAATGAGCAGTTCTTC
TRBJ1-3 | NA | TRBV9 | NA | CASSVGEGRETGNTIYF | TGTGCCAGCAGCGTGGGGGAGGGCAGGGAGACTGGAAACACCATATATTTT
TRBJ1-1 | TRBD1 | TRBV19 | NA | CASSIDGTGQAFF | TGTGCCAGTAGTATAGACGGGACAGGTCAAGCTTTCTTT
TRBJ2-3 | TRBD2 | TRBV4-3 | NA | CASSQDPKGLAGGADTQYF | TGCGCCAGCAGCCAAGATCCAAAAGGACTAGCGGGAGGGGCAGATACGCAGTATTTT
TRBJ2-1 | TRBD2 | TRBV5-1 | NA | CASSPGDYNNEQFF | TGCGCCAGCAGCCCGGGGGACTACAACAATGAGCAGTTCTTC
TRBJ1-1 | NA | TRBV5-4 | NA | CASSLMSITEAFF | TGTGCCAGCAGCTTGATGAGCATCACTGAAGCTTTCTTT
TRBJ1-5 | NA | TRBV2 | NA | CASTTRDNQPQHF | TGTGCCAGCACTACCCGGGACAATCAGCCCCAGCATTTT
TRBJ1-2 | TRBD1 | TRBV2 | NA | CASSVRQGDYGYTF | TGTGCCAGCAGTGTTAGACAGGGAGACTATGGCTACACCTTC
TRBJ2-1 | TRBD2 | TRBV5-1 | NA | CASLRGGSSYNEQFF | TGCGCCAGCCTCCGGGGCGGGAGCTCCTACAATGAGCAGTTCTTC
TRBJ2-2 | TRBD1 | TRBV24-1 | NA | CATSDPGQGAAGELFF | TGTGCCACCAGTGACCCGGGACAGGGGGCAGCCGGGGAGCTGTTTTTT
TRBJ2-3 | TRBD1 | TRBV7-6 | once | CASSFGTGEVTDTQYF | TGTGCCAGCAGCTTCGGGACAGGGGAGGTGACAGATACGCAGTATTTT
TRBJ1-3 | TRBD1 | TRBV7-2 | NA | CASSFPTGTGNTIYF | TGTGCCAGCAGCTTCCCGACAGGGACTGGAAACACCATATATTTT
TRBJ1-1 | TRBD1 | TRBV10-3 | NA | CAIGTGNTEAFF | TGTGCCATCGGGACAGGGAACACTGAAGCTTTCTTT
TRBJ1-4 | NA | TRBV5-4 | NA | CASSLGPGDEKLFF | TGTGCCAGCAGCTTGGGACCGGGAGATGAAAAACTGTTTTTT
TRBJ1-1 | TRBD1 | TRBV2 | NA | CASSSDRGRTEAFF | TGTGCCAGCAGTTCGGACAGGGGGCGAACTGAAGCTTTCTTT
TRBJ2-1 | NA | TRBV9 | NA | CASSVAPGDYNEQFF | TGTGCCAGCAGCGTCGCGCCAGGGGACTACAATGAGCAGTTCTTC
TRBJ2-1 | NA | TRBV5-4 | NA | CASSLTARTIDEQFF | TGTGCCAGCAGCCTGACAGCTAGGACTATCGATGAGCAGTTCTTC
TRBJ2-1 | NA | TRBV19 | NA | CASSISQGSGEQFF | TGTGCCAGTAGTATAAGCCAGGGGTCGGGTGAGCAGTTCTTC
TRBJ2-1 | TRBD2 | TRBV7-9 | NA | CASSLAVAGVPLNEQFF | TGTGCCAGCAGCTTAGCAGTAGCGGGAGTTCCCCTCAATGAGCAGTTCTTC
TRBJ1-6 | NA | TRBV19 | NA | CASTIGDSSSYNSPLHF | TGTGCCAGTACCATCGGGGACTCGAGCTCCTATAATTCACCCCTCCACTTT
TRBJ2-2 | TRBD2 | TRBV19 | few | CASSMVGLAGGNTGELFF | TGTGCCAGTAGTATGGTGGGACTAGCGGGGGGAAACACCGGGGAGCTGTTTTTT
TRBJ2-3 | NA | TRBV30 | NA | CAWRNSLGRDTQYF | TGTGCCTGGAGAAACAGTCTGGGGAGAGATACGCAGTATTTT
TRBJ2-1 | TRBD2 | TRBV10-3 | few | CAISPSGGTYNEQFF | TGTGCCATCAGCCCTAGCGGGGGCACGTACAATGAGCAGTTCTTC
TRBJ2-1 | TRBD2 | TRBV7-9 | NA | CASSLSAGGPFEQFF | TGTGCCAGCAGCTTATCAGCGGGAGGGCCTTTTGAGCAGTTCTTC
TRBJ2-7 | NA | TRBV2 | NA | CASRAQRATYEQYF | TGTGCCAGCAGGGCCCAGCGGGCGACCTACGAGCAGTACTTC
TRBJ1-4 | NA | TRBV27 | NA | CASSSPGGDGEKLFF | TGTGCCAGCAGTTCCCCTGGGGGGGATGGTGAAAAACTGTTTTTT
TRBJ1-1 | NA | TRBV6-1 | NA | CASSEVSLNTEAFF | TGTGCCAGCAGTGAGGTCAGTCTGAACACTGAAGCTTTCTTT
TRBJ1-1 | NA | TRBV2 | few | CASRATGNTEAFF | TGTGCCAGCAGAGCGACAGGGAACACTGAAGCTTTCTTT
TRBJ1-5 | TRBD1 | TRBV7-9 | NA | CASSLGGRGNQPQHF | TGTGCCAGCAGTCTAGGGGGCAGGGGCAATCAGCCCCAGCATTTT
TRBJ2-7 | TRBD2 | TRBV14 | NA | CASSQGGLAETYEQYF | TGTGCCAGCAGCCAAGGAGGGCTAGCGGAAACCTACGAGCAGTACTTC
TRBJ1-2 | NA | TRBV20-1 | NA | CSASTNYGYTF | TGCAGTGCTAGCACTAACTATGGCTACACCTTC
TRBJ1-2 | NA | TRBV29-1 | NA | CSVTTQNYGYTF | TGCAGCGTTACAACACAGAACTATGGCTACACCTTC
TRBJ2-1 | TRBD1 | TRBV7-2 | few | CASSFDRGSYNEQFF | TGTGCCAGCAGCTTTGACAGGGGCTCCTACAATGAGCAGTTCTTC
TRBJ2-5 | TRBD1 | TRBV7-3 | few | CASSIGTGETQYF | TGTGCCAGCAGCATTGGGACAGGCGAGACCCAGTACTTC
TRBJ2-5 | NA | TRBV6-5 | NA | CASSYSSQETQYF | TGTGCCAGCAGTTACTCCTCCCAAGAGACCCAGTACTTC
TRBJ1-1 | NA | TRBV5-1 | NA | CASSLVYRAGTEAFF | TGCGCCAGCAGCTTGGTTTACAGGGCCGGCACTGAAGCTTTCTTT
TRBJ2-5 | NA | TRBV2 | NA | CASSSSGTTQETQYF | TGTGCCAGCAGTTCCTCCGGGACAACCCAAGAGACCCAGTACTTC
TRBJ2-1 | TRBD2 | TRBV27 | NA | CASSLSRAGEFYEQFF | TGTGCCAGCAGTTTATCTAGAGCGGGAGAGTTTTATGAGCAGTTCTTC
TRBJ2-2 | TRBD2 | TRBV6-6 | NA | CASSPRQRGGAGELFF | TGTGCCAGCAGTCCCCGTCAGCGGGGGGGCGCCGGGGAGCTGTTTTTT
TRBJ1-4 | NA | TRBV7-9 | NA | CASSFLLGQQIVEKLFF | TGTGCCAGCAGCTTTCTGCTCGGACAGCAAATTGTTGAAAAACTGTTTTTT
TRBJ2-3 | TRBD2 | TRBV18 | NA | CASSPGLAGTDTQYF | TGTGCCAGCTCACCGGGACTAGCGGGGACGGATACGCAGTATTTT
TRBJ2-1 | NA | TRBV3-1/TRBV3-2 | NA | CASSQDPGREQFF | TGTGCCAGCAGCCAAGATCCGGGGAGGGAGCAGTTCTTC
TRBJ2-3 | NA | TRBV27 | NA | CASSWGGPTDTQYF | TGTGCCAGCAGTTGGGGCGGACCTACAGATACGCAGTATTTT
TRBJ1-5 | NA | TRBV6-5 | NA | CASIGGGNQPQHF | TGTGCCAGCATCGGGGGGGGGAATCAGCCCCAGCATTTT
TRBJ1-5 | NA | TRBV12-5 | NA | CASGFWGRGNQPQHF | TGTGCTAGTGGTTTCTGGGGGCGCGGAAATCAGCCCCAGCATTTT
TRBJ2-7 | NA | TRBV19 | NA | CASTKSLDRLYEQYF | TGTGCCAGTACGAAGTCATTGGACAGACTCTACGAGCAGTACTTC
TRBJ2-3 | TRBD1 | TRBV5-1 | NA | CASSWGTGEDTQYF | TGCGCCAGCAGCTGGGGGACAGGAGAAGATACGCAGTATTTT
TRBJ2-3 | TRBD1 | TRBV28 | once | CASSAVGTVSTDTQYF | TGTGCCAGCAGCGCCGTTGGGACAGTGAGCACAGATACGCAGTATTTT
TRBJ2-1 | TRBD2 | TRBV11-2 | NA | CASRRGSGGNEQFF | TGTGCCAGCAGGAGGGGAAGCGGGGGCAATGAGCAGTTCTTC
TRBJ1-2 | NA | TRBV6-1 | NA | CASREGQGWGYTF | TGTGCCAGCAGGGAAGGGCAGGGTTGGGGCTACACCTTC
TRBJ2-1 | TRBD1 | TRBV5-1 | NA | CASSTGQGYNEQFF | TGCGCCAGCAGCACGGGACAGGGCTACAATGAGCAGTTCTTC
TRBJ1-4 | NA | TRBV25-1 | NA | CASGEGNTNEKLFF | TGTGCCAGCGGGGAGGGAAATACTAATGAAAAACTGTTTTTT
TRBJ1-5 | TRBD1 | TRBV27 | NA | CASSPRTGGIYSNQPQHF | TGTGCCAGCAGTCCTCGGACAGGGGGCATCTATAGCAATCAGCCCCAGCATTTT
TRBJ1-1 | NA | TRBV5-6 | NA | CASSLGLNTEAFF | TGTGCCAGCAGCCTCGGACTTAACACTGAAGCTTTCTTT